The entry below gives a single TCR beta chain sequence along with its context. Its antigen is undetermined. This record comes from a study of Tregs in tolerant kidney transplant recipients. TCRdb keeps only in-frame clones here, not all; method: immunoSEQ multiplex PCR. The sample lists over 50,000 clones, approximately 85% seen once, with around 1.9% in the top ten. The ends were cut back, 3 bases at V and 0 bases at J, with 9 bases in the middle. The CDR3 length is 14 residues. Per germline, CDR1 SEHNR and CDR2 FQNEAQ (reference sequence). Broader study findings: For some patients, primers changed over time, blocking nucleotide-level comparison.

The rearrangement links TRBV7-9 to TRBJ2-7, with D hard to call. Sequenced material: Tregs from blood, taken before the transplant. The TCR comes from a human donor who received a combined kidney and bone marrow transplant. The CDR3 is CASSLSAVSYEQYF. DNA of the CDR3: TGTGCCAGCAGCTTGTCGGCAGTCTCCTACGAGCAGTACTTC.